The 14 T cell receptor beta chains below were found in one sample sequenced in a study of cytomegalovirus exposure and HLA in healthy donors. Primers included in the PCR were 60 Vbeta and 13 Jbeta primers. Data came from immunoSEQ multiplex PCR; TCRdb stores just in-frame clones and leaves some out. This sample has 60,000 to 85,000 clones; around 78% occur once, and the top ten carry around 1.5%. Sequencing was carried out using PBMCs. The source is a man aged 35 to 55 in good health and CMV-seronegative.

The chain employs TRBV4-1 and TRBJ2-1; TRBD1 might be the D (6 bases). There are 18 residues in the CDR3. Germline CDR1 is MGHRA and CDR2 is YSYEKL. V was trimmed by 0 bases and J by 4 bases, leaving 19 bases between them. The CDR3 bases are TGCGCCAGCAGCCAAGATCGAGTAGCAGGGGCTAATTACAATGAGCAGTTCTTC. This encodes CASSQDRVAGANYNEQFF.

J is TRBJ1-2 and V is TRBV30; no reliable D call. Per the germline V gene, CDR1 is GTSNPN and CDR2 is SVGIG (reference sequence). The CDR3 has 14 residues. V was shortened by 0 bases and J by 7 bases, with 15 bases between the two germline ends. The CDR3 region has the DNA TGTGCCTGGAGTGTAAATCATCAGGTTCTTGGCTACACCTTC. Translating gives CAWSVNHQVLGYTF.

The rearrangement links TRBV2 to TRBJ2-7; perhaps TRBD1 as D (8 bases). The CDR3 totals 16 residues. With 7 bases removed from V and 0 bases from J, the gap between germline ends came to 19 bases. From germline, CDR1 is SNHLY and CDR2 FYNNEI. Here the CDR3 DNA reads TGTGCCAGCACCCGGGGGGCAGGGGGCGCCTCCTACGAGCAGTACTTC. Translating gives CASTRGAGGASYEQYF.

The chain employs TRBV7-9 and TRBJ2-1, with 8 bases identical to TRBD2. The CDR3 runs 16 residues. The ends lost 5 bases at V and 9 bases at J; junction bases unmatched: 15. Germline CDR1 is SEHNR and CDR2 is FQNEAQ (reference sequence). CDR3 loop: CASSLTGTRGASEQFF. Written as DNA, the CDR3 is TGTGCCAGCAGCCTGACCGGGACTAGGGGCGCTTCTGAGCAGTTCTTC.

The J gene is TRBJ2-5, the V gene TRBV6-6; D call uncertain. This CDR3 region has 11 residues. In germline, CDR1 is MNHNY, CDR2 SVGAGI (reference sequence). Trimming pared 5 bases from V and 5 bases from J, leaving 6 bases between. CDR3 sequence (DNA): TGTGCCAGCAGTCCCGGGGAGACCCAGTACTTC. Protein sequence: CASSPGETQYF.

This clone showed up just once. This sequence joins TRBV5-1 and TRBJ2-1; a possible D gene is TRBD1 (6 bases). CDR3 length: 13 amino acids. V was pared by 4 bases and J by 7 bases, with 12 bases between. The V gene's germline CDR1 is SGHRS and CDR2 YFSETQ. The CDR3 bases are TGCGCCAGCAGCCGTCCTGGACAGAATGAGCAGTTCTTC. Its translation is CASSRPGQNEQFF. Drawing the rest from reference TRBV5-1 and TRBJ2-1, the complete variable domain is KAGVTQTPRYLIKTRGQQVTLSCSPISGHRSVSWYQQTPGQGLQFLFEYFSETQRNKGNFPGRFSGRQFSNSRSEMNVSTLELGDSALYLCASSRPGQNEQFFGPGTRLTVL.

The chain joins TRBV6-5 to TRBJ2-5; D uncertain. Germline-derived CDR1 and CDR2 are MNHEY and SVGAGI. The V end lost 0 bases, the J end lost 5 bases, and 7 bases lay between the germline ends. The CDR3 covers 13 residues. CDR3 sequence: CASSYSFGETQYF. CDR3 DNA: TGTGCCAGCAGTTACTCCTTCGGTGAGACCCAGTACTTC.

The chain employs TRBV4-2 and TRBJ2-2; 10 bases are shared with TRBD2. Trimming took 3 bases from V and 4 from J; bases not matched to a gene: 11. The germline V gene encodes CDR1 LGHNA and CDR2 YNFKEQ. There are 18 residues in the CDR3. The CDR3 nucleotides are TGTGCCAGCAGCCACTATCTAGCGGGAGATGGTGGCACCGGGGAGCTGTTTTTT. Translation: CASSHYLAGDGGTGELFF.

This chain uses TRBV27 with TRBJ2-7; 13 nucleotides align to TRBD2. The germline V gene has CDR1 MNHEY and CDR2 SMNVEV (reference sequence). The CDR3 contains 15 residues. V gave up 4 bases and J gave up 4 bases; unmatched junction bases: 4. CDR3 bases: TGTGCCAGCAGTTCTGGACTAGCGGGAGTTTACGAGCAGTACTTC. As protein: CASSSGLAGVYEQYF.

The V and J genes are TRBV5-1 and TRBJ2-7, with 11 bases lining up with TRBD2. The CDR3 is made up of 15 amino acids. Germline lookup yields CDR1 SGHRS and CDR2 YFSETQ. The V segment lost 2 bases and the J segment 2 bases; nucleotides outside the gene matches: 3. CDR3 residues: CASSLGTSGTYEQYF. CDR3 nucleotides: TGCGCCAGCAGCTTAGGGACTAGCGGAACCTACGAGCAGTACTTC.

The gene calls are TRBV5-6 and TRBJ2-1; a weak D match, TRBD2 (5 bases). V gave up 1 base and J gave up 10 bases, with 18 bases separating them. CDR3 length equals 15 residues. Germline CDR1 SGHDT, CDR2 YYEEEE. CDR3 nucleotides: TGTGCCAGCAGCTTGCTAGGAGGCAAGGGTAAGGAGCAGTTCTTC. Its protein is CASSLLGGKGKEQFF.

CDR3 DNA sequence: TGTGCCAGCAGCTTAGTCGCGGGAGGCGAGCAGTACTTC. Residues: CASSLVAGGEQYF. The chain carries TRBV11-3 and TRBJ2-7; 8 bases are a match to TRBD2. The CDR3 runs to 13 residues. Germline CDR1 is SGHNT and CDR2 is YENEEA. With V trimmed by 1 base and J by 6 bases, 2 bases remained unmatched.

This clone was seen a handful of times. This chain joins TRBV18 and TRBJ2-5; D might be TRBD1 (5 bases). Germline loops: CDR1 KGHSH, CDR2 LQKENI. The V gene lost 3 bases and the J gene lost 2 bases, with 13 bases spanning the gap. CDR3 length equals 15 residues. The CDR3 spells CASSPVRALQETQYF. The CDR3 DNA follows: TGTGCCAGCTCACCGGTCAGGGCCCTACAAGAGACCCAGTACTTC.

The chain employs TRBV6-4 and TRBJ2-1; 8 bases line up with TRBD1. The CDR3 is 15 amino acids. The V and J ends lost 4 bases and 8 bases, in that order; junction bases with no gene match: 10. The germline V gene encodes CDR1 MRHNA and CDR2 SNTAGT. The CDR3 sequence is CASSARPTGVDEQFF. CDR3 in DNA: TGTGCCAGCAGTGCGCGCCCGACAGGGGTTGATGAGCAGTTCTTC.